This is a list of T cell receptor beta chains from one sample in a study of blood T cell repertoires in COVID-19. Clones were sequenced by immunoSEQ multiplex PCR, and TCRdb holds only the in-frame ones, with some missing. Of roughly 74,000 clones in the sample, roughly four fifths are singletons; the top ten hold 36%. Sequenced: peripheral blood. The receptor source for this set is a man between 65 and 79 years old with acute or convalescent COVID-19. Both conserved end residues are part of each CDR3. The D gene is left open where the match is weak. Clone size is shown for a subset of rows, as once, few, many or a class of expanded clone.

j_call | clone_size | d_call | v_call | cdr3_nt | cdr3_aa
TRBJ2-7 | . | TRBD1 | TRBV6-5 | TGTGCCAGCAGTTGGACAGGGGGCGCGGGGGAGCAGTACTTC | CASSWTGGAGEQYF
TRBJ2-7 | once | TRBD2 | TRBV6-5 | TGTGCCAGCAGGCCTAGCGGGGGCGCCTCCTACGAGCAGTACTTC | CASRPSGGASYEQYF
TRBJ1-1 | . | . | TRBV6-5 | TGTGCCAGCACTGGCCAGGGGAGCACTGAAGCTTTCTTT | CASTGQGSTEAFF
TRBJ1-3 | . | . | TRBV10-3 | TGTGCCATCAGTGCCCGGGAATCTGGAAACACCATATATTTT | CAISARESGNTIYF
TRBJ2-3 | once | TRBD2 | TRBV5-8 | TGTGCCAGCAGCCCCGAGGGACCTTTTTGGCGGGAGGGAACAGATACGCAGTATTTT | CASSPEGPFWREGTDTQYF
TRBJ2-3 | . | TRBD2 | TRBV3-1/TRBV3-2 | TGTGCCAGCAGCCCCCGGCTAGCGGGAGGGCTGAGCACAGATACGCAGTATTTT | CASSPRLAGGLSTDTQYF
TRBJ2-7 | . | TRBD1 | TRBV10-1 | TGCGCCAGCAGCCCCGGGACAGGGTACGAGCAGTACTTC | CASSPGTGYEQYF
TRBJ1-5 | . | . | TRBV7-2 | TGTGCCAGCAGCTTATTCGCAGGGGTCAATCAGCCCCAGCATTTT | CASSLFAGVNQPQHF
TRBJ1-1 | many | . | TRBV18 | TGTGCCAGCTCAGCCGGACAGCGGGGAACTGAAGCTTTCTTT | CASSAGQRGTEAFF
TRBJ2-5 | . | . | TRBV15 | TGTGCCACCAGCAGAGCGAGGACACCCTCCCAAGAGACCCAGTACTTC | CATSRARTPSQETQYF
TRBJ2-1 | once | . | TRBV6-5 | TGTGCCAGCAAAAGTCCCTACCCCTACAATGAGCAGTTCTTC | CASKSPYPYNEQFF
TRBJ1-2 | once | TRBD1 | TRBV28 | TGTGCCAGCAGTTTATGGGACGGGACAGGGGGCGCTGGTTATGGCTACACCTTC | CASSLWDGTGGAGYGYTF
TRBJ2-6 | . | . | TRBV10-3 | TGTGCCATCCGGGGGGCAGGGGCCAACGTCCTGACTTTC | CAIRGAGANVLTF
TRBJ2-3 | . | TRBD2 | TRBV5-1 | TGCGCCAGCAGGGTTCTAGCGGGGGCTTCCCATGATACGCAGTATTTT | CASRVLAGASHDTQYF
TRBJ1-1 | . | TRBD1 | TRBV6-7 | TGTGCCAGCAGTTACCATTGGACAGGTGGAGGGAACACTGAAGCTTTCTTT | CASSYHWTGGGNTEAFF
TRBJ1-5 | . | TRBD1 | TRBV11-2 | TGTGCCAGCAGCCCAATGGGGACAGGGGATCAGCCCCAGCATTTT | CASSPMGTGDQPQHF
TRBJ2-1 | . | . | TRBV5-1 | TGCGCCAGCAGCTTGCGGGTAGCGCAGGACTCCTACAATGAGCAGTTCTTC | CASSLRVAQDSYNEQFF
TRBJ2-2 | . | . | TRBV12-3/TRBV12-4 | TGTGCCAGCAGCCGCGATGAGTCCGGGGAGCTGTTTTTT | CASSRDESGELFF
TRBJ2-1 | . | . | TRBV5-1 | TGCGCCAGCAGCTTTCGACAGACCAATGAGCAGTTCTTC | CASSFRQTNEQFF
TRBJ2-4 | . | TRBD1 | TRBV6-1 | TGTGCCAGCAGTGAAGAAGGGGGACAGAACAAAGTAGCCAAAAACATTCAGTACTTC | CASSEEGGQNKVAKNIQYF
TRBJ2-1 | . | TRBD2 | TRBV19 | TGTGCCAGTAGTATAGTGGGCCTAGCGGGGGCCAATGAGCAGTTCTTC | CASSIVGLAGANEQFF
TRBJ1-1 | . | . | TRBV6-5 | TGTGCCAGCAGCTTGAGAGGGTCCCATGAAGCTTTCTTT | CASSLRGSHEAFF
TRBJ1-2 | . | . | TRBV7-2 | TGTGCCAGCAGCCAAATAGGGCGGGGGAGGGGTCGTGGCTACACCTTC | CASSQIGRGRGRGYTF
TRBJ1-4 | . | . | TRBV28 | TGTGCCAGCAGTTTACCGGGAGCAGCGTATGAAAAACTGTTTTTT | CASSLPGAAYEKLFF
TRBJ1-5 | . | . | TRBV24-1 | TGTGCCACCAGTGCCGAGGATTACCAGCCCCAGCATTTT | CATSAEDYQPQHF
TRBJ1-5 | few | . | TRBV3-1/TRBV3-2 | TGTGCCAGCAGCCTAAAGGCATCCCTAGATCAGCCCCAGCATTTT | CASSLKASLDQPQHF
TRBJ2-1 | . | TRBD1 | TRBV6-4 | TGTGCCAGCAGGATCCCCGGGACAGGGCGATACAATGAGCAGTTCTTC | CASRIPGTGRYNEQFF
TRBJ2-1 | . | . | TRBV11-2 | TGTGCCAGCAGCTTAGATCGGACCGGGGGGTTCTTC | CASSLDRTGGFF
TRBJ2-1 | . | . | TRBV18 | TGTGCCAGCTCGCAGGGAAGCGAGCAGTTCTTC | CASSQGSEQFF
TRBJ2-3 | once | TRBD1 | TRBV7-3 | TGTGCCAGCAGCTCCAAAGACGGACAGGGCCCAGATACGCAGTATTTT | CASSSKDGQGPDTQYF
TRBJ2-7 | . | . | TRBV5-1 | TGCGCCAGCAGCTTGGGATCCGGGGGTGCCTACGAGCAGTACTTC | CASSLGSGGAYEQYF